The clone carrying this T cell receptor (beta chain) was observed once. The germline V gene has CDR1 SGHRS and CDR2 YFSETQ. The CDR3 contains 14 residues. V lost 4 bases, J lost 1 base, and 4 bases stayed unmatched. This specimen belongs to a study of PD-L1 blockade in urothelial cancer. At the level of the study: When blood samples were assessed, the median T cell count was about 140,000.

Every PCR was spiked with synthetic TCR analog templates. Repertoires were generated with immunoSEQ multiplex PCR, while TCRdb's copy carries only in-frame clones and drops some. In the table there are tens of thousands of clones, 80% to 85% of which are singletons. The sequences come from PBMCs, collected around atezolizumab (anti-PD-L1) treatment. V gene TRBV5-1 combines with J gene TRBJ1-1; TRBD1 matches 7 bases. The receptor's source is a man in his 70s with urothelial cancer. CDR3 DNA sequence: TGCGCCAGCAGCGTAGGGACAGCGAACACTGAAGCTTTCTTT. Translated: CASSVGTANTEAFF.